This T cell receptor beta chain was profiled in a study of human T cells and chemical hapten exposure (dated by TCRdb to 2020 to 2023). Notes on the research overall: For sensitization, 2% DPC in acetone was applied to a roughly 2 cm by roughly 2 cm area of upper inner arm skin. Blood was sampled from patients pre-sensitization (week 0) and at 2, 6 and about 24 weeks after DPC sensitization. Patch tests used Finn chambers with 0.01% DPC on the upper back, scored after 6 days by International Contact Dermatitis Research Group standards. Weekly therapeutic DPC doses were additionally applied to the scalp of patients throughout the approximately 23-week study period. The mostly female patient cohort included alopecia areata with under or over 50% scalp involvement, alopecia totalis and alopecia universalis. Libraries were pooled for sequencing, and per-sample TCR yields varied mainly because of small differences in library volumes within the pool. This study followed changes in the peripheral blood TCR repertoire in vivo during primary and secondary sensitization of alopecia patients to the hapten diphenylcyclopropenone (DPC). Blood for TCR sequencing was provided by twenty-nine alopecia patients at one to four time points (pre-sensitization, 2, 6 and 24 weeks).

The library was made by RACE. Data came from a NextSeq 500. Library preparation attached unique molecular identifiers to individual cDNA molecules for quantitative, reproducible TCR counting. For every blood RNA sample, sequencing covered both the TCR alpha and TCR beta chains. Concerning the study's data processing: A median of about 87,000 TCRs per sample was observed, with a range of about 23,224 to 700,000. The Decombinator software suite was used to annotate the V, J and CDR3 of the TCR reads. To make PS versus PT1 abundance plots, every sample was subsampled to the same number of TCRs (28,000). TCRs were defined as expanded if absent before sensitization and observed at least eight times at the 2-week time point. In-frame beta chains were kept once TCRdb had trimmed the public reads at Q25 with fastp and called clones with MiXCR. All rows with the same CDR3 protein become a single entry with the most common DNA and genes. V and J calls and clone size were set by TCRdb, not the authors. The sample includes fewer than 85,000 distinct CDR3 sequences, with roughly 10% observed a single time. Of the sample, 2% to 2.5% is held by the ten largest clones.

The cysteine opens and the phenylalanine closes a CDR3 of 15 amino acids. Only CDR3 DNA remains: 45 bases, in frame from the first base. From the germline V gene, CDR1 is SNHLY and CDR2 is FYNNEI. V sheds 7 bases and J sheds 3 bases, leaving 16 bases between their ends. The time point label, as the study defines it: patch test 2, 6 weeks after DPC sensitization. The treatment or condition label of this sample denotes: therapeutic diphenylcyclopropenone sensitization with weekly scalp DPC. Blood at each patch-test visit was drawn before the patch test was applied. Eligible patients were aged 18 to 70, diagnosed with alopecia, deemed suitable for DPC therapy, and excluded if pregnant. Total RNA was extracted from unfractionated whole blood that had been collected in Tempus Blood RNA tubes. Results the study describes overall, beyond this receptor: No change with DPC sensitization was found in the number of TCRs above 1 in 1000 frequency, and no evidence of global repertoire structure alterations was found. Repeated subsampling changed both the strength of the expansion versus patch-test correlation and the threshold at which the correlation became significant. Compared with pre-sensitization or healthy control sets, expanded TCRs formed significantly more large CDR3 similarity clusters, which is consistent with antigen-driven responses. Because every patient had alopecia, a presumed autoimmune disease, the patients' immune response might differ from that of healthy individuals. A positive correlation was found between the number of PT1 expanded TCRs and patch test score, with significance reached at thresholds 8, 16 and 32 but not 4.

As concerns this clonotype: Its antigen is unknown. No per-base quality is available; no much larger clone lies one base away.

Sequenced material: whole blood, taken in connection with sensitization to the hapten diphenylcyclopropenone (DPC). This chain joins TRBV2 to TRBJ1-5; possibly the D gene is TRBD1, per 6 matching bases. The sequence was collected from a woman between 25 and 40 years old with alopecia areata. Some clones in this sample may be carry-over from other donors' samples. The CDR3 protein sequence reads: CASTPGQTLNQPQHF. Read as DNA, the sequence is TGTGCCAGCACCCCAGGACAGACCCTCAATCAGCCCCAGCATTTT.